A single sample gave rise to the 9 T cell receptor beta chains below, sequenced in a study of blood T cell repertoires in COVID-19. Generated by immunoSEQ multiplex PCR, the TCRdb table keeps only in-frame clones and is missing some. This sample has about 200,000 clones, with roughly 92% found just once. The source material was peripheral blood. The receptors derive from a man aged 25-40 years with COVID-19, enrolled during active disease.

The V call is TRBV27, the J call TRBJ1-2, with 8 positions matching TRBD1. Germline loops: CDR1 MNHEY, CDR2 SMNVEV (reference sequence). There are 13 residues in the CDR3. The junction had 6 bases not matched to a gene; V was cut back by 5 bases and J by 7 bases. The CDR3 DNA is TGTGCCAGCAGTAGTCAGGGGGCGCCTGGCTACACCTTC. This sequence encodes CASSSQGAPGYTF.

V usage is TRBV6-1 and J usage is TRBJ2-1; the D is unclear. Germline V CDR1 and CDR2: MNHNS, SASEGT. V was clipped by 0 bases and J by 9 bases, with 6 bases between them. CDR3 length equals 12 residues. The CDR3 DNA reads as TGTGCCAGCAGTGAAGCGCTATCTGAGCAGTTCTTC. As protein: CASSEALSEQFF.

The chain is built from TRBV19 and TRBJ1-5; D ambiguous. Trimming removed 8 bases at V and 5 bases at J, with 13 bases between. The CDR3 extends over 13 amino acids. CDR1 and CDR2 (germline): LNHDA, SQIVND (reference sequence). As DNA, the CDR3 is TGTGCCAGTGCCCCAGCAAGCGATCAGCCCCAGCATTTT. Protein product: CASAPASDQPQHF.

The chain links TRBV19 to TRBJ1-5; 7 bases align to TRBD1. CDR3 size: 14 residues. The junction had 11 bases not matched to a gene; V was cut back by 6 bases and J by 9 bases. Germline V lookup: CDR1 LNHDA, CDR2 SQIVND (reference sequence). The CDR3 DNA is TGTGCCAGTAGGACTCGGACAGGACGAGGGCCCCAGCATTTT. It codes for CASRTRTGRGPQHF.

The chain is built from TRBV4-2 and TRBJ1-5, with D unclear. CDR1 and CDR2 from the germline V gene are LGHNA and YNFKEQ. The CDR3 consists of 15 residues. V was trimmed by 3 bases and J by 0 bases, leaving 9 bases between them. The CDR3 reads CASSQGRNSNQPQHF. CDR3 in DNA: TGTGCCAGCAGCCAGGGCAGAAATAGCAATCAGCCCCAGCATTTT.

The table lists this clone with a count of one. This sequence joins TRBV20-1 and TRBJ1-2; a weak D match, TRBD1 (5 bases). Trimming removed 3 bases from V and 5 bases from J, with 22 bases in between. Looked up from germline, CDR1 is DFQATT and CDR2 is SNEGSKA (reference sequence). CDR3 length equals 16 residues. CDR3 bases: TGCAGTGCTAGTCGCGGGGGAGGGACGGATCCGTATGGCTACACCTTC. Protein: CSASRGGGTDPYGYTF.

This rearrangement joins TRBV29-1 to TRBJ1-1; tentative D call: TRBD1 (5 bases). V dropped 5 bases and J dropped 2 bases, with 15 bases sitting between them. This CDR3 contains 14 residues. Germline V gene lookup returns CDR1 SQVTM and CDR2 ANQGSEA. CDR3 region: CSVQKTVQNTEAFF. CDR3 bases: TGCAGCGTTCAGAAGACAGTACAAAACACTGAAGCTTTCTTT. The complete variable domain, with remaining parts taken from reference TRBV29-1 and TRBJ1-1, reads SAVISQKPSRDICQRGTSLTIQCQVDSQVTMMFWYRQQPGQSLTLIATANQGSEATYESGFVIDKFPISRPNLTFSTLTVSNMSPEDSSIYLCSVQKTVQNTEAFFGQGTRLTVV.

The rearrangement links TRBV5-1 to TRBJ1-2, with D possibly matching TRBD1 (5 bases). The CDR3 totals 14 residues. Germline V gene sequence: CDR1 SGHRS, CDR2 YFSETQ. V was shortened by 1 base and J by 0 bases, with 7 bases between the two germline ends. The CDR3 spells CASSLTGANYGYTF. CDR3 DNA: TGCGCCAGCAGCTTGACAGGAGCTAACTATGGCTACACCTTC.

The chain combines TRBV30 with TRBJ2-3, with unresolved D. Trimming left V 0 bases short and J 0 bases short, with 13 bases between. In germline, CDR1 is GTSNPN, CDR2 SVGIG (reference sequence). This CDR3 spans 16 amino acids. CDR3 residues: CAWSVNPGYSTDTQYF. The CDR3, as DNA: TGTGCCTGGAGTGTAAACCCAGGCTATAGCACAGATACGCAGTATTTT.